A selection of T cell receptor beta chains follows, all from one sample in a study of regulatory T cells in long-lasting Graves disease. TCRdb reprocessed the multiplex PCR reads with MiXCR, giving one entry per CDR3 protein. The profile covers 400,000 to 450,000 distinct CDR3 sequences, with 23% appearing a single time and roughly 28% taken by the ten largest. This specimen consisted of peripheral blood mononuclear cells (PBMCs), obtained when the disease was refractory, from a patient treated with antithyroid drugs. All receptors derive from a female donor with Graves disease. Each CDR3 is given with its conserved first and last residue. D genes are given only for firm matches. Size is omitted from some rows. Given values are once, few, many or a class for expanded clones.

d_call: TRBD2; clone_size: NA; v_call: TRBV7-2; j_call: TRBJ2-7; cdr3_length: 12; cdr3_aa: CASSETSGRQYF; cdr3_nt: TGTGCCAGCAGCGAGACTAGCGGGAGACAGTACTTC
d_call: NA; clone_size: NA; v_call: TRBV12-3/TRBV12-4; j_call: TRBJ2-7; cdr3_length: 14; cdr3_aa: CASSGSSTSHEQYF; cdr3_nt: TGTGCCAGCAGTGGATCGAGTACATCCCACGAGCAGTACTTC
d_call: NA; clone_size: NA; v_call: TRBV29-1; j_call: TRBJ2-7; cdr3_length: 15; cdr3_aa: CSVTHRDKTHYEQYF; cdr3_nt: TGCAGCGTTACCCACCGGGACAAAACGCACTACGAGCAGTACTTC
d_call: NA; clone_size: few; v_call: TRBV2; j_call: TRBJ1-3; cdr3_length: 13; cdr3_aa: CASSPTGSYTIYF; cdr3_nt: TGTGCCAGCAGCCCGACAGGATCATACACCATATATTTT
d_call: TRBD1; clone_size: NA; v_call: TRBV29-1; j_call: TRBJ2-7; cdr3_length: 12; cdr3_aa: CSGGRGQGEQYF; cdr3_nt: TGCAGCGGGGGAAGGGGGCAAGGCGAGCAGTACTTC
d_call: NA; clone_size: few; v_call: TRBV3-1; j_call: TRBJ2-6; cdr3_length: 14; cdr3_aa: CASSHRQGANVLTF; cdr3_nt: TGTGCCAGCAGCCACCGACAGGGGGCCAACGTCCTGACTTTC
d_call: NA; clone_size: NA; v_call: TRBV5-1; j_call: TRBJ1-5; cdr3_length: 15; cdr3_aa: CASSLAGASNQPQHF; cdr3_nt: TGCGCCAGCAGCTTGGCTGGGGCTAGCAATCAGCCCCAGCATTTT
d_call: NA; clone_size: NA; v_call: TRBV3-1; j_call: TRBJ1-1; cdr3_length: 12; cdr3_aa: CASEGGTPEAFF; cdr3_nt: TGTGCCAGCGAGGGAGGGACTCCTGAAGCTTTCTTT
d_call: TRBD1; clone_size: many; v_call: TRBV12-3/TRBV12-4; j_call: TRBJ1-5; cdr3_length: 12; cdr3_aa: CASRQGTQPQHF; cdr3_nt: TGTGCCAGCAGACAGGGGACTCAGCCCCAGCATTTT
d_call: TRBD1; clone_size: many; v_call: TRBV27; j_call: TRBJ1-1; cdr3_length: 15; cdr3_aa: CASLPLRQGGTEAFF; cdr3_nt: TGTGCCAGCCTTCCCCTAAGACAGGGCGGCACTGAAGCTTTCTTT
d_call: NA; clone_size: many; v_call: TRBV28; j_call: TRBJ2-5; cdr3_length: 11; cdr3_aa: CASSLFETQYF; cdr3_nt: TGTGCCAGCAGCCTTTTTGAGACCCAGTACTTC
d_call: NA; clone_size: few; v_call: TRBV10-2; j_call: TRBJ1-5; cdr3_length: 15; cdr3_aa: CASSERRQGYQPQHF; cdr3_nt: TGCGCCAGCAGTGAGCGGCGGCAGGGGTATCAGCCCCAGCATTTT
d_call: TRBD1; clone_size: few; v_call: TRBV20-1; j_call: TRBJ2-7; cdr3_length: 13; cdr3_aa: CSAEDRGGYEQYF; cdr3_nt: TGCAGTGCCGAGGACAGGGGAGGGTACGAGCAGTACTTC
d_call: NA; clone_size: many; v_call: TRBV2; j_call: TRBJ1-5; cdr3_length: 13; cdr3_aa: CASRVGGNQPQHF; cdr3_nt: TGTGCCAGCAGGGTAGGGGGCAATCAGCCCCAGCATTTT
d_call: TRBD1; clone_size: many; v_call: TRBV6-1; j_call: TRBJ2-7; cdr3_length: 14; cdr3_aa: CASRPGQGRYEQYF; cdr3_nt: TGTGCCAGCAGGCCGGGACAGGGAAGGTACGAGCAGTACTTC
d_call: NA; clone_size: NA; v_call: TRBV7-6; j_call: TRBJ1-1; cdr3_length: 14; cdr3_aa: CASSLSPTNTEAFF; cdr3_nt: TGTGCCAGCAGCTTATCACCAACGAACACTGAAGCTTTCTTT
d_call: NA; clone_size: NA; v_call: TRBV27; j_call: TRBJ2-6; cdr3_length: 17; cdr3_aa: CASSSQGRLSGANVLTF; cdr3_nt: TGTGCCAGCAGTTCCCAGGGCAGGCTATCTGGGGCCAACGTCCTGACTTTC
d_call: NA; clone_size: few; v_call: TRBV19; j_call: TRBJ1-5; cdr3_length: 16; cdr3_aa: CASSLASQGNSQPQHF; cdr3_nt: TGTGCCAGTAGTCTCGCGTCACAGGGTAATAGCCAGCCCCAGCATTTT
d_call: NA; clone_size: many; v_call: TRBV24-1; j_call: TRBJ1-2; cdr3_length: 14; cdr3_aa: CATSPGSQTYGYTF; cdr3_nt: TGTGCCACCAGTCCGGGAAGTCAGACTTATGGCTACACCTTC
d_call: TRBD1; clone_size: NA; v_call: TRBV28; j_call: TRBJ2-7; cdr3_length: 15; cdr3_aa: CASSGMGQGGYEQYF; cdr3_nt: TGTGCCAGCAGTGGCATGGGACAGGGGGGGTACGAGCAGTACTTC
d_call: NA; clone_size: many; v_call: TRBV28; j_call: TRBJ1-5; cdr3_length: 12; cdr3_aa: CASARRAQPQHF; cdr3_nt: TGTGCCAGCGCACGCAGGGCGCAGCCCCAGCATTTT
d_call: TRBD2; clone_size: few; v_call: TRBV5-1; j_call: TRBJ2-3; cdr3_length: 15; cdr3_aa: CASSFLAGTPDTQYF; cdr3_nt: TGCGCCAGCAGCTTTTTAGCGGGGACACCGGATACGCAGTATTTT
d_call: TRBD1; clone_size: many; v_call: TRBV27; j_call: TRBJ1-2; cdr3_length: 17; cdr3_aa: CASRLSWTGRGSDGYTF; cdr3_nt: TGTGCCAGCAGACTCTCGTGGACAGGGCGGGGATCAGATGGCTACACCTTC
d_call: NA; clone_size: few; v_call: TRBV4-1; j_call: TRBJ2-2; cdr3_length: 14; cdr3_aa: CASSPMFGNGELFF; cdr3_nt: TGCGCCAGCAGCCCTATGTTTGGTAACGGGGAGCTGTTTTTT
d_call: NA; clone_size: NA; v_call: TRBV27; j_call: TRBJ2-2; cdr3_length: 14; cdr3_aa: CASSLLFYTGELFF; cdr3_nt: TGTGCCAGCAGTTTATTATTTTACACCGGGGAGCTGTTTTTT
d_call: NA; clone_size: many; v_call: TRBV2; j_call: TRBJ2-7; cdr3_length: 14; cdr3_aa: CASRVAVGTYEQYF; cdr3_nt: TGTGCCAGCAGAGTAGCGGTTGGTACCTACGAGCAGTACTTC
d_call: TRBD1; clone_size: once; v_call: TRBV9; j_call: TRBJ2-7; cdr3_length: 15; cdr3_aa: CASSAGQGMAYEQYF; cdr3_nt: TGTGCCAGCAGCGCCGGACAGGGAATGGCCTACGAGCAGTACTTC
d_call: NA; clone_size: many; v_call: TRBV20-1; j_call: TRBJ1-4; cdr3_length: 13; cdr3_aa: CSARGSLNEKLFF; cdr3_nt: TGCAGTGCTAGAGGAAGTCTTAATGAAAAACTGTTTTTT
d_call: NA; clone_size: few; v_call: TRBV12-3/TRBV12-4; j_call: TRBJ1-1; cdr3_length: 14; cdr3_aa: CASSLSSGDTEASF; cdr3_nt: TGTGCCAGCAGTTTATCTTCGGGGGACACTGAAGCTTCCTTT
d_call: NA; clone_size: few; v_call: TRBV7-3; j_call: TRBJ2-5; cdr3_length: 13; cdr3_aa: CASSPRGSETQYF; cdr3_nt: TGTGCCAGCAGCCCCCGAGGGTCAGAGACCCAGTACTTC
d_call: TRBD1; clone_size: few; v_call: TRBV20-1; j_call: TRBJ2-7; cdr3_length: 14; cdr3_aa: CSARPVDRIYEQYF; cdr3_nt: TGCAGTGCTAGGCCGGTGGACAGGATCTACGAGCAGTACTTC
d_call: NA; clone_size: NA; v_call: TRBV19; j_call: TRBJ2-7; cdr3_length: 14; cdr3_aa: CASAPGLEGVEQYF; cdr3_nt: TGTGCCAGCGCGCCGGGACTGGAAGGGGTTGAGCAGTACTTC
d_call: NA; clone_size: NA; v_call: TRBV7-3; j_call: TRBJ1-5; cdr3_length: 15; cdr3_aa: CASSLEGGGNQPQHF; cdr3_nt: TGTGCCAGCAGCTTAGAGGGAGGGGGTAACCAGCCCCAGCATTTT
d_call: NA; clone_size: NA; v_call: TRBV2; j_call: TRBJ2-1; cdr3_length: 15; cdr3_aa: CASRSNQGTYNEQFF; cdr3_nt: TGTGCCAGCCGCTCAAATCAAGGGACCTACAATGAGCAGTTCTTC
d_call: TRBD1; clone_size: once; v_call: TRBV25-1; j_call: TRBJ1-2; cdr3_length: 14; cdr3_aa: CASRGQGANYGYTF; cdr3_nt: TGTGCCAGCAGAGGACAGGGGGCTAACTATGGCTACACCTTC
d_call: NA; clone_size: NA; v_call: TRBV20-1; j_call: TRBJ1-1; cdr3_length: 11; cdr3_aa: CSATREYEAFF; cdr3_nt: TGCAGTGCTACCAGAGAGTATGAAGCTTTCTTT
d_call: NA; clone_size: many; v_call: TRBV7-8; j_call: TRBJ1-2; cdr3_length: 15; cdr3_aa: CASSLGTSWSYGYTF; cdr3_nt: TGTGCCAGCAGCTTAGGGACATCTTGGAGCTATGGCTACACCTTC
d_call: NA; clone_size: few; v_call: TRBV2; j_call: TRBJ1-4; cdr3_length: 15; cdr3_aa: CASSQDPVSHEKLFF; cdr3_nt: TGCGCCAGCAGCCAAGATCCGGTCTCCCATGAAAAACTGTTTTTT
d_call: NA; clone_size: NA; v_call: TRBV25-1; j_call: TRBJ2-2; cdr3_length: 13; cdr3_aa: CASSATDTGELFF; cdr3_nt: TGTGCCAGCAGTGCGACAGACACCGGGGAGCTGTTTTTT
d_call: NA; clone_size: few; v_call: TRBV7-9; j_call: TRBJ2-7; cdr3_length: 13; cdr3_aa: CASSNPGAYEQYF; cdr3_nt: TGTGCCAGCAGCAACCCCGGGGCCTACGAGCAGTACTTC
d_call: TRBD1; clone_size: NA; v_call: TRBV20-1; j_call: TRBJ1-2; cdr3_length: 14; cdr3_aa: CSASGQGSNYGYTF; cdr3_nt: TGCAGTGCTAGCGGACAGGGCTCTAACTATGGCTACACCTTC
d_call: NA; clone_size: many; v_call: TRBV5-1; j_call: TRBJ2-2; cdr3_length: 15; cdr3_aa: CASSGLAVNTGELFF; cdr3_nt: TGCGCCAGCAGCGGACTGGCAGTTAACACCGGGGAGCTGTTTTTT
d_call: TRBD1; clone_size: few; v_call: TRBV25-1; j_call: TRBJ1-1; cdr3_length: 15; cdr3_aa: CASSGGQGLDTEAFF; cdr3_nt: TGTGCCAGCAGTGGCGGACAGGGGTTGGACACTGAAGCTTTCTTT
d_call: TRBD1; clone_size: few; v_call: TRBV30; j_call: TRBJ2-7; cdr3_length: 16; cdr3_aa: CAWSGARDSRSYEQYF; cdr3_nt: TGTGCCTGGAGTGGGGCACGGGACAGTCGCTCCTACGAGCAGTACTTC
d_call: TRBD2; clone_size: NA; v_call: TRBV7-2; j_call: TRBJ2-7; cdr3_length: 18; cdr3_aa: CASSQLVGLAGITYEQYF; cdr3_nt: TGTGCCAGCAGCCAACTGGTAGGACTAGCGGGGATAACCTACGAGCAGTACTTC
d_call: NA; clone_size: NA; v_call: TRBV29-1; j_call: TRBJ2-1; cdr3_length: 14; cdr3_aa: CSVGALNLYNEQFF; cdr3_nt: TGCAGCGTTGGCGCCTTGAACCTATACAATGAGCAGTTCTTC
d_call: NA; clone_size: many; v_call: TRBV5-1; j_call: TRBJ1-1; cdr3_length: 12; cdr3_aa: CASRYGNTEAFF; cdr3_nt: TGCGCCAGCAGGTACGGGAACACTGAAGCTTTCTTT
d_call: TRBD2; clone_size: many; v_call: TRBV20-1; j_call: TRBJ2-5; cdr3_length: 14; cdr3_aa: CSAHSGRDQETQYF; cdr3_nt: TGCAGTGCGCATAGCGGGAGGGACCAAGAGACCCAGTACTTC
d_call: TRBD1; clone_size: many; v_call: TRBV2; j_call: TRBJ1-2; cdr3_length: 16; cdr3_aa: CASNHLGGQGDYGYTF; cdr3_nt: TGTGCCAGCAACCACCTCGGGGGACAGGGGGACTATGGCTACACCTTC
d_call: NA; clone_size: NA; v_call: TRBV30; j_call: TRBJ2-7; cdr3_length: 16; cdr3_aa: CAWSVRETRNFYEQYF; cdr3_nt: TGTGCCTGGAGTGTACGGGAGACTAGAAATTTCTACGAGCAGTACTTC
d_call: NA; clone_size: many; v_call: TRBV2; j_call: TRBJ2-7; cdr3_length: 13; cdr3_aa: CASSAGRRYEQYF; cdr3_nt: TGTGCCAGCAGTGCGGGCAGGCGCTACGAGCAGTACTTC
d_call: NA; clone_size: many; v_call: TRBV19; j_call: TRBJ1-1; cdr3_length: 13; cdr3_aa: CASRRDRVTEAFF; cdr3_nt: TGTGCCAGCAGGAGGGACCGGGTGACTGAAGCTTTCTTT
d_call: TRBD1; clone_size: few; v_call: TRBV30; j_call: TRBJ2-7; cdr3_length: 12; cdr3_aa: CAWGTGSYEQYF; cdr3_nt: TGTGCCTGGGGGACAGGGTCCTACGAGCAGTACTTC